The entry below describes one T cell receptor (beta chain). Its specificity is not known. The sample originates from a study of Tregs in tolerant kidney transplant recipients. Study-wide results and limits: Biological reproducibility was not directly addressed, but technical replication error appeared minimal.

Clones were sequenced by immunoSEQ multiplex PCR, and TCRdb holds only the in-frame ones, with some missing. Of about 20,000 clones in the sample, roughly four fifths are singletons; the top ten hold more than 2%. The germline V gene encodes CDR1 SGHDT and CDR2 YYEEEE. J gave up 6 bases and V 1 base, and 4 bases lay outside the gene matches. The CDR3 covers 15 residues. The sample was Tregs from blood. The chain joins TRBV5-6 to TRBJ2-2, with 9 positions matching TRBD1. This receptor was taken from a human donor in good health. For the CDR3, the DNA is TGTGCCAGCAGCTTGTTGGACAGGGGATCCGGGGAGCTGTTTTTT. Translation gives CASSLLDRGSGELFF.